This record concerns one TCR beta chain sequence. The antigen remains undetermined. Per sample, no less than 6 micrograms of total RNA were extracted. The sample belongs to a study of blood T cells in healthy people across ages. Study-level results: CMV status of donors was unknown, possibly confounding expanded clonotype changes. Strong correlation was found linking TCR beta diversity to naive T cell percentage.

Looked up from germline, CDR1 is MNHEY and CDR2 is SVGAGI. V lost 0 bases to trimming and J lost 4 bases; unmatched junction nucleotides: 9. This CDR3 has 17 residues. A sample-barcoded 5' primer and a J-beta primer mix were used in a second PCR of roughly 7 to 12 cycles. TCRdb re-called the 5' RACE reads through MiXCR, storing one row per CDR3 protein. The sample holds 1.5 million or so distinct CDR3 sequences, roughly 43% seen once. The chain joins TRBV6-5 to TRBJ2-1; 7 nucleotides agree with TRBD2. Sequences were obtained from blood. The sequence was collected from a woman aged 18-35 years in good health. CDR3 amino acids: CASSYSGEAGYYNEQFF. As DNA, the CDR3 is TGTGCCAGCAGTTACTCTGGAGAAGCGGGATATTACAATGAGCAGTTCTTC.